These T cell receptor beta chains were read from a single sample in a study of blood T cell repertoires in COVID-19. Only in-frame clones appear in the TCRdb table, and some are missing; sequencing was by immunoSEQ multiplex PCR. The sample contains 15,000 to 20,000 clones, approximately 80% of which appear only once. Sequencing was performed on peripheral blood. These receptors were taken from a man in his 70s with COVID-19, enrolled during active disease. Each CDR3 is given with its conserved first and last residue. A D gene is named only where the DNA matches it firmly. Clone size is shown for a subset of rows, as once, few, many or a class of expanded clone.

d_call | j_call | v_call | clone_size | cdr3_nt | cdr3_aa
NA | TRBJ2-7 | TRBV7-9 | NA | TGTGCCAGCAGCTTTGGGGTGAGGGACTTACCCTACGAGCAGTACTTC | CASSFGVRDLPYEQYF
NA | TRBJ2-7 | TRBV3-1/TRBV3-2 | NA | TGTGCCAGCAGCCAGGCACAGTTGGGGCAGTACTTC | CASSQAQLGQYF
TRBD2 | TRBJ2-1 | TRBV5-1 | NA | TGCGCCAGCAGCCCGGGACTAGGGGGGTACAATGAGCAGTTCTTC | CASSPGLGGYNEQFF
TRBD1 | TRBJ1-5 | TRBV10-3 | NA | TGTGCCATCAGAGACAGGGGCCAGCCCCAGCATTTT | CAIRDRGQPQHF
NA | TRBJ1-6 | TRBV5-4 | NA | TGTGCCAGCAGCCCGGCTACAGGCTATTCACCCCTCCACTTT | CASSPATGYSPLHF
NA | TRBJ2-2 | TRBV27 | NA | TGTGCCAGCAGTTTCCTACAGGGCGCAACCGGGGAGCTGTTTTTT | CASSFLQGATGELFF
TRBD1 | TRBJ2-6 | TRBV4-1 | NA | TGCGCCAGCAGCCTCCGACAGGGACAGGGTGGGGCCAACGTCCTGACTTTC | CASSLRQGQGGANVLTF
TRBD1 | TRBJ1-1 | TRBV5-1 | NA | TGCGCCAGCAACAGGGGGATGAACACTGAAGCTTTCTTT | CASNRGMNTEAFF
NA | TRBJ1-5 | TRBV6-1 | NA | TGTGCCAGCAGTGAAGCGGGGGGAGCTAATCAGCCCCAGCATTTT | CASSEAGGANQPQHF
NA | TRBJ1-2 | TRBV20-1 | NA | TGCGGTGCAGGGGAGGCTGGAGGCTACACCTTC | CGAGEAGGYTF
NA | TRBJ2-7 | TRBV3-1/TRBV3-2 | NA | TGTGCCAGCAGCCAGAGTTACGAGCAGTACTTC | CASSQSYEQYF
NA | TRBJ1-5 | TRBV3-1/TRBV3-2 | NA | TGTGCCAGCAGTTTGGGACACTATAATCAGCCCCAGCATTTT | CASSLGHYNQPQHF
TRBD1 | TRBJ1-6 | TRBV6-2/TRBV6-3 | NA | TGTGCCAGCAGCGTACAGGGGGCGTTTTCACCCCTCCACTTT | CASSVQGAFSPLHF
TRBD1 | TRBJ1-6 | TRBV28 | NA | TGTGCCAGCAGTTTAAGGGACAGCTATAGGTCACCCCTCCACTTT | CASSLRDSYRSPLHF
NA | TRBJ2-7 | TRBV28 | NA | TGTGCCAGCAGTTTTCGGGTTTTGAGAGAGCAGTACTTC | CASSFRVLREQYF
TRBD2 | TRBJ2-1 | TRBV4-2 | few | TGTGCCAGCAGCCAAGTTCCCCCGGGGGGTTACAATGAGCAGTTCTTC | CASSQVPPGGYNEQFF
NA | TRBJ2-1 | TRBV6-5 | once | TGTGCCAGCAGTTACAGGTCCCCCGGACTTTACAATGAGCAGTTCTTC | CASSYRSPGLYNEQFF
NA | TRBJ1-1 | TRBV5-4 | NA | TGTGCCAGCAGGTTGGGACAGAACACTGAAGCTTTCTTT | CASRLGQNTEAFF
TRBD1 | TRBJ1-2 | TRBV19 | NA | TGTGCCAGTAGTTCCCAGACAGGGGGCGCGGATGGCTACACCTTC | CASSSQTGGADGYTF
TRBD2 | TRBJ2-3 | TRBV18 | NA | TGTGCCAGCTCACCGCGGACTAGCGGGGGGAGTGATACGCAGTATTTT | CASSPRTSGGSDTQYF
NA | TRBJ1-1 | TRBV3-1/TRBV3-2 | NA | TGTGCCAGCAGCCAGACAACCTCGACAGGAACCGCTTTCTTT | CASSQTTSTGTAFF
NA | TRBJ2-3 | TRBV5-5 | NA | TGTGCCAGCAGCTTATCCTTTGGACTCGGCACAGATACGCAGTATTTT | CASSLSFGLGTDTQYF
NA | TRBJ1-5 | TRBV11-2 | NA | TGTGCCAGCAGCGCGACAGATAGCAATCAGCCCCAGCATTTT | CASSATDSNQPQHF
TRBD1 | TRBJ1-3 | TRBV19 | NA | TGTGCCAGTAGCGTCGACAGGGGGATATCTGGAAACACCATATATTTT | CASSVDRGISGNTIYF
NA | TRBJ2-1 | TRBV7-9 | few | TGTGCCAGCAGCGAAGGGACCTCGAGCTTTCCTTCAGGGGAGTTCTTC | CASSEGTSSFPSGEFF
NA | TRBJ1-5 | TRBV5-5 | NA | TGTGCCAGCAGCTTAGCCGGGGGAAATCAGCCCCAGCATTTT | CASSLAGGNQPQHF
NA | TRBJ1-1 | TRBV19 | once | TGTGCCAGTAGTATATCAGGTTTGAACACTGAAGCTTTCTTT | CASSISGLNTEAFF
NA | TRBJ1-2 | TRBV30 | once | TGTGCCTGGAGTGTAATGTCAGGGACTGACTATGGCTACACCTTC | CAWSVMSGTDYGYTF
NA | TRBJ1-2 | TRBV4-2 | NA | TGTGCCAGCAGCCAAGTGGACAGAGGCCACACCTTC | CASSQVDRGHTF
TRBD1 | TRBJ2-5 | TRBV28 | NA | TGTGCCAGCAGTTCGTTATCAAGGGGGCCCCAGTACTTC | CASSSLSRGPQYF
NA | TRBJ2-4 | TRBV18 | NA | TGTGCCAGCTCACCCCTACTCGATTCAAGGAGAAACATTCAGTACTTC | CASSPLLDSRRNIQYF
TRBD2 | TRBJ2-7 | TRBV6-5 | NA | TGTGCCAGCAGCCCAGCGGGAAGCTCCTACGAGCAGTACTTC | CASSPAGSSYEQYF
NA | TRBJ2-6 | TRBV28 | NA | TGTGCCAGCAGTTTCGGAGCCGCGGGGGCCAACGTCCTGACTTTC | CASSFGAAGANVLTF